This T cell receptor beta chain emerged from a study of metastatic and nonmetastatic thyroid tumors. Looking at the study overall: Comparison of repertoires was carried out across blood and tumor or nodule tissue from malignant and benign thyroid patients.

This clone has at least ten counts. Patients underwent thyroid surgery, and none had received any treatment before it. The CDR3 is 15 residues long. Germline values: CDR1 LNHDA, CDR2 SQIVND (reference sequence). The V and J ends lost 1 base and 2 bases respectively, with 11 bases between them. TCRdb re-analyzed the PCR reads using MiXCR. The data contain 15,000 to 20,000 clones, about 15% of them singletons. Specimen: blood. The V and J genes are TRBV19 and TRBJ2-5; a possible D gene is TRBD1 (5 bases). This TCR was sampled from a female donor with papillary thyroid cancer or a benign thyroid nodule (not recorded which). Some clones in this sample may be carry-over from other donors' samples. The CDR3: CASSIATRQQETQYF. The CDR3 DNA reads as TGTGCCAGTAGTATAGCTACACGACAGCAAGAGACCCAGTACTTC.